Following are 8 T cell receptor beta chains from one sample sequenced in a study of OX40 agonist ivuxolimab in advanced cancers. Some clones are missing from TCRdb's copy, which holds only in-frame ones; the method was immunoSEQ multiplex PCR. This table has around 69,000 clones, 89% appearing once. This specimen was CD4+ or CD8+ T cells sorted from blood, taken in a trial of the OX40 agonist ivuxolimab. These receptors were taken from an adult with an advanced solid tumor such as melanoma, head and neck, liver or kidney cancer.

The J gene is TRBJ2-1, the V gene TRBV19; 9 bases agree with TRBD2. This CDR3 is built from 15 residues. J was trimmed by 0 bases and V by 5 bases; bases with no gene match: 2. Per germline, CDR1 LNHDA and CDR2 SQIVND (reference sequence). CDR3: CASSFSGGSYNEQFF. The DNA for the CDR3 is TGTGCCAGTAGTTTTAGCGGGGGCTCCTACAATGAGCAGTTCTTC.

The chain couples TRBV28 to TRBJ2-7, with D possibly matching TRBD1 (6 bases). CDR1 is MDHEN, CDR2 SYDVKM, per germline. Between the trimmed V and J ends, which lost 6 bases and 0 bases, there was a span of 9 bases. CDR3 length equals 13 residues. The DNA for the CDR3 is TGTGCCAGCAGCCGGGACACCTCCTACGAGCAGTACTTC. Translation gives CASSRDTSYEQYF.

The chain uses TRBV19 and TRBJ1-5, with TRBD1 matching 10 bases. Germline V gives CDR1 LNHDA, CDR2 SQIVND (reference sequence). This CDR3 spans 16 amino acids. Trimming at V came to 6 bases and at J to 2 bases, leaving 7 bases not matched to a gene. CDR3 bases: TGTGCCAGTAGCACCTTTGACAGGGGGCGCAATCAGCCCCAGCATTTT. This encodes CASSTFDRGRNQPQHF.

The CDR3 region has the DNA TGTGCCAGCAGCCAGGGAGGGACCATGAACACTGAAGCTTTCTTT. Translating it yields CASSQGGTMNTEAFF. The V and J genes are TRBV6-5 and TRBJ1-1; a weak D match, TRBD1 (5 bases). CDR1 is MNHEY, CDR2 SVGAGI, per germline. V lost 6 bases, J lost 0 bases, and 14 bases lay in between. This CDR3 has 15 amino acids.

The V call is TRBV28, the J call TRBJ1-5; 9 bases fit TRBD1. V was pared by 1 base and J by 2 bases, with 3 bases of the junction left unmatched. Germline loops: CDR1 MDHEN, CDR2 SYDVKM. The CDR3 extends over 16 amino acids. CDR3 amino acids: CASSLSRTGGNQPQHF. DNA for the CDR3: TGTGCCAGCAGTTTATCGCGGACAGGGGGCAATCAGCCCCAGCATTTT.

This clone was seen only once. The chain joins TRBV11-3 to TRBJ2-4; D perhaps matches TRBD1 (6 bases). Trimming took off 6 bases at V and 0 bases at J, with 12 bases between the two ends. The CDR3 extends over 15 amino acids. CDR1 and CDR2 from the germline V gene are SGHNT and YENEEA. CDR3 in amino acids: CASSPTGVAKNIQYF. The CDR3 DNA is TGTGCCAGCAGTCCGACAGGAGTAGCCAAAAACATTCAGTACTTC. The entire variable domain, with the rest obtained from reference TRBV11-3 and TRBJ2-4, is as follows: EAGVVQSPRYKIIEKKQPVAFWCNPISGHNTLYWYLQNLGQGPELLIRYENEEAVDDSQLPKDRFSAERLKGVDSTLKIQPAELGDSAVYLCASSPTGVAKNIQYFGAGTRLSVL.

The chain joins TRBV6-5 to TRBJ2-3, with D possibly being TRBD1 (5 bases). Trimming removed 0 bases from V and 8 bases from J, with 15 bases in between. Germline CDR1 MNHEY, CDR2 SVGAGI. The CDR3 totals 15 residues. The CDR3 DNA sequence: TGTGCCAGCAGTTACTCCGCGACAGTGACAAGTACGCAGTATTTT. Its translation: CASSYSATVTSTQYF.

This clone showed up just once. This sequence joins TRBV19 and TRBJ1-1; D not resolved. The V and J ends lost 3 bases and 6 bases respectively, with 14 bases between them. The CDR3 extends over 14 amino acids. Germline V gene data show CDR1 as LNHDA and CDR2 as SQIVND (reference sequence). The CDR3 sequence is CASSIRKGGAEAFF. In DNA form, the CDR3 reads TGTGCCAGTAGTATCAGGAAGGGAGGCGCTGAAGCTTTCTTT.